Listed here are 21 T cell receptor beta chains from one sample, sequenced in a study of T cells in Graves' hyperthyroidism and ophthalmopathy. There were TCR beta CDR3 regions amplified from RNA transcripts. The HTBI primer set served for first-round RT-PCR of the TCR CDR3. Via MiXCR, TCRdb re-called the multiplex PCR reads, giving one row per CDR3 protein. The sample has roughly 660,000 distinct CDR3 sequences; 17% are singletons. Material for sequencing was blood. Source of these receptors: a man aged 45-65 years with Graves' hyperthyroidism.

This clonotype was counted only a few times. The chain has TRBV2 and TRBJ1-1; no clear D gene. V dropped 6 bases and J dropped 0 bases, with 11 bases sitting between them. The CDR3 totals 14 residues. Per germline, CDR1 SNHLY and CDR2 FYNNEI. The CDR3 DNA is TGTGCCAGCAGCGCACGGATCCTGAACACTGAAGCTTTCTTT. Translated: CASSARILNTEAFF. Drawing the rest from reference TRBV2 and TRBJ1-1, the complete variable domain is EPEVTQTPSHQVTQMGQEVILRCVPISNHLYFYWYRQILGQKVEFLVSFYNNEISEKSEIFDDQFSVERPDGSNFTLKIRSTKLEDSAMYFCASSARILNTEAFFGQGTRLTVV.

This clonotype came up a few times. This chain connects TRBV10-1 to TRBJ2-7, with 11 bases that match TRBD2. The ends lost 0 bases at V and 0 bases at J; junction bases unmatched: 1. Looked up from germline, CDR1 is WNHNN and CDR2 is SYGVQD (reference sequence). The CDR3 loop spans 16 amino acids. The CDR3 nucleotides are TGCGCCAGCAGTGAGTCAGGGACTAGCGGCTCCTACGAGCAGTACTTC. As protein: CASSESGTSGSYEQYF.

This clonotype was detected only once. This sequence joins TRBV24-1 and TRBJ1-5; the D is unclear. This CDR3 comprises 14 residues. Trimming removed 7 bases from V and 6 bases from J, with 15 bases in between. The germline V gene has CDR1 KGHDR and CDR2 SFDVKD. The CDR3 bases are TGTGCCACCAGCAATCCGACGGCGAGTCAGCCCCAGCATTTT. Translation gives CATSNPTASQPQHF.

This clonotype was seen repeatedly, ten times or more. The chain couples TRBV2 to TRBJ2-1; 10 bases map to TRBD2. V lost 5 bases, J lost 6 bases, and 10 bases stayed unmatched. Germline V gene lookup returns CDR1 SNHLY and CDR2 FYNNEI. This CDR3 comprises 16 residues. DNA of the CDR3: TGTGCCAGCAGTTCCCGGACTAGCGGAAGCGGCAATGAGCAGTTCTTC. It yields the protein CASSSRTSGSGNEQFF. Filled out from reference TRBV2 and TRBJ2-1, the complete variable domain reads EPEVTQTPSHQVTQMGQEVILRCVPISNHLYFYWYRQILGQKVEFLVSFYNNEISEKSEIFDDQFSVERPDGSNFTLKIRSTKLEDSAMYFCASSSRTSGSGNEQFFGPGTRLTVL.

This clonotype has at least ten counts. The V and J genes are TRBV12-3 or TRBV12-4 and TRBJ2-1; 16 nucleotides agree with TRBD2. CDR3 length: 17 amino acids. V gave up 6 bases and J gave up 5 bases; unmatched junction bases: 7. CDR3 in amino acids: CASRAGLAGGWNNEQFF. Here the CDR3 DNA reads TGTGCCAGCAGGGCGGGACTAGCGGGAGGGTGGAACAATGAGCAGTTCTTC.

In this sample, this clonotype turned up a few times. This sequence joins TRBV7-2 and TRBJ2-3, with 11 bases that match TRBD1. Germline V lookup: CDR1 SGHTA, CDR2 FQGNSA. This CDR3 spans 16 amino acids. The ends lost 0 bases at V and 7 bases at J; junction bases unmatched: 6. The CDR3 is CASSLAPDRGQNTQYF. DNA for the CDR3: TGTGCCAGCAGCTTAGCGCCGGACAGGGGGCAGAATACGCAGTATTTT.

A remark on this clonotype: Without the conserved terminal phenylalanine or tryptophan, this CDR3 likely stems from a read error. The chain joins TRBV28 to TRBJ2-6; D may correspond to TRBD1 or TRBD2 (5 bases each). The CDR3 contains 15 residues. Germline V gives CDR1 MDHEN, CDR2 SYDVKM. With 3 bases removed from V and 2 bases from J, the gap between germline ends came to 8 bases. CDR3 protein: CASSFQGAGANVLTS. The CDR3 nucleotides are TGTGCCAGCAGTTTCCAGGGAGCTGGGGCCAACGTCCTGACTTCC.

This clonotype has a handful of counts. For the CDR3, the DNA is TGTGCCAGCAGTTACGGTAGGACCAGCCGCTCTGGGGCCAACGTCCTGACTTTC. It yields the protein CASSYGRTSRSGANVLTF. The chain joins TRBV6-5 to TRBJ2-6; D remains unclear. CDR3 length equals 18 residues. Per germline, CDR1 MNHEY and CDR2 SVGAGI. Trimming removed 2 bases from V and 0 bases from J, with 14 bases in between.

This chain joins TRBV6-1 and TRBJ2-4; TRBD1 might be the D (6 bases). This CDR3 has 17 amino acids. The V and J ends lost 8 bases and 3 bases respectively, with 23 bases between them. Germline V CDR1 and CDR2: MNHNS, SASEGT. This CDR3 is CASRQSIGGAGKNIQYF. CDR3 bases: TGTGCCAGCCGGCAGAGTATTGGGGGCGCCGGCAAAAACATTCAGTACTTC.

Notes on this clonotype: A read error may explain this, as a much larger clone is one base away. The V call is TRBV5-8, the J call TRBJ2-5, with a weak D call TRBD1 (7 bases). Germline lookup yields CDR1 SGHTS and CDR2 YDEGEE. This CDR3 contains 14 residues. The CDR3 DNA reads as TGTGCCAGCAGAAGACAGGGAGGAAAAGAGACCCACTACTTC. It codes for CASRRQGGKETHYF.

This clonotype turned up a few times. This chain connects TRBV25-1 to TRBJ2-1; D perhaps matches TRBD2 (7 bases). V shed 8 bases and J shed 2 bases, with 19 bases lying between them. The CDR3 sequence is 16 residues long. Per germline, CDR1 MGHDK and CDR2 SYGVNS. The CDR3 reads CASGGGGEGPYNEQFF. The CDR3 coding sequence is TGTGCCAGCGGGGGGGGCGGGGAGGGCCCCTACAATGAGCAGTTCTTC.

This chain links TRBV6-1 with TRBJ1-5; D is perhaps TRBD1 (5 bases). This CDR3 has 13 amino acids. Trimming pared 6 bases from V and 3 bases from J, leaving 9 bases between. Germline CDR1 and CDR2: MNHNS and SASEGT. DNA of the CDR3: TGTGCCAGCAGGGAGGACATCAATCAGCCCCAGCATTTT. Residues: CASREDINQPQHF.

This clonotype was seen at least ten times. J is TRBJ1-3 and V is TRBV28; 7 bases align to TRBD1. Germline loops: CDR1 MDHEN, CDR2 SYDVKM. After removal of 6 bases from V and 2 bases from J, the junction contained 1 base not matched to a gene. The CDR3 spans 13 residues. The CDR3 reads CASRTGPGNTIYF. The CDR3 DNA reads TGTGCCAGCAGGACAGGGCCTGGAAACACCATATATTTT. The full variable domain, its missing parts supplied by reference TRBV28 and TRBJ1-3, is DVKVTQSSRYLVKRTGEKVFLECVQDMDHENMFWYRQDPGLGLRLIYFSYDVKMKEKGDIPEGYSVSREKKERFSLILESASTNQTSMYLCASRTGPGNTIYFGEGSWLTVV.

This clonotype occurred many times. The rearrangement uses TRBV2 and TRBJ2-2; 10 bases map to TRBD2. The CDR3 contains 15 residues. Per the germline V gene, CDR1 is SNHLY and CDR2 is FYNNEI. J lost 1 base, V lost 6 bases, and 2 bases had no gene match. The CDR3 protein is CASRRTSGNTGELFF. In DNA, the CDR3 is TGTGCCAGCAGGCGGACTAGCGGGAACACCGGGGAGCTGTTTTTT.

There are many counts of this clonotype. J is TRBJ1-6 and V is TRBV6-5; D ambiguous. This CDR3 region has 17 residues. The germline gives CDR1 MNHEY, CDR2 SVGAGI. Trimming removed 0 bases from V and 4 bases from J, with 13 bases in between. The CDR3 here is CASSYSNPGLYNSPLHF. The CDR3 DNA reads TGTGCCAGCAGTTACTCGAATCCCGGTTTATATAATTCACCCCTCCACTTT.

The gene calls are TRBV27 and TRBJ2-7; the match to TRBD1 covers 10 bases. Per germline, CDR1 MNHEY and CDR2 SMNVEV (reference sequence). J lost 5 bases, V lost 5 bases, and 3 bases had no gene match. The CDR3 loop spans 13 amino acids. CDR3 nucleotide sequence: TGTGCCAGCAGTGGGACAGGGGATAACGAGCAGTACTTC. Protein sequence: CASSGTGDNEQYF.

The chain carries TRBV18 and TRBJ1-4; maybe TRBD1 (5 bases). The ends were cut back, 0 bases at V and 9 bases at J, with 14 bases in the middle. The germline V gene encodes CDR1 KGHSH and CDR2 LQKENI. The length of the CDR3 is 15 residues. DNA of the CDR3: TGTGCCAGCTCACCACCGATCGAGCAGGGAAAAAAACTGTTTTTT. Protein: CASSPPIEQGKKLFF. Full variable domain (missing parts from reference TRBV18 and TRBJ1-4): NAGVMQNPRHLVRRRGQEARLRCSPMKGHSHVYWYRQLPEEGLKFMVYLQKENIIDESGMPKERFSAEFPKEGPSILRIQQVVRGDSAAYFCASSPPIEQGKKLFFGSGTQLSVL.

This clonotype was seen many times. The chain couples TRBV7-9 to TRBJ2-6; D remains ambiguous. The V gene lost 5 bases and the J gene lost 0 bases, with 11 bases spanning the gap. In germline, CDR1 is SEHNR, CDR2 FQNEAQ (reference sequence). This CDR3 contains 16 residues. DNA of the CDR3: TGTGCCAGCAGCCACTTATACTACTCTGGGGCCAACGTCCTGACTTTC. Translating gives CASSHLYYSGANVLTF.

This chain uses TRBV10-3 with TRBJ1-5; D perhaps matches TRBD1 (5 bases). From germline, CDR1 is ENHRY and CDR2 SYGVKD. The CDR3 runs 14 residues. The ends were cut back, 3 bases at V and 5 bases at J, with 11 bases in the middle. The CDR3, as DNA: TGTGCCATCAGTGAATTTGGGGGGGATCAGCCCCAGCATTTT. Translation gives CAISEFGGDQPQHF.

This clonotype was observed at least ten times. The chain recombines TRBV28 with TRBJ2-5; 7 bases fit TRBD2. Germline V gene data show CDR1 as MDHEN and CDR2 as SYDVKM. V shed 0 bases, J shed 0 bases, and the junction held 4 bases outside the gene matches. There are 16 residues in the CDR3. CDR3 region: CASSLWLGGNQETQYF. As DNA, the CDR3 is TGTGCCAGCAGTTTATGGTTGGGGGGGAACCAAGAGACCCAGTACTTC.

The chain has TRBV6-1 and TRBJ2-3; D is possibly TRBD2 (6 bases). Trimming removed 5 bases from V and 4 bases from J, with 10 bases in between. CDR1 is MNHNS and CDR2 is SASEGT in the germline V gene. The CDR3 is 13 amino acids. The CDR3 nucleotides are TGTGCCAGCAGTTATGGGACTCCAGATACGCAGTATTTT. Amino acids: CASSYGTPDTQYF.